This entry lists 5 T cell receptor beta chains sequenced from one sample in a study of breast tumors, draining lymph nodes, adjacent tissues. TCRdb fed the multiplex PCR reads into MiXCR, producing one record per CDR3 protein. This sample has about 16,000 distinct CDR3 sequences; roughly 46% occur once, and the top ten carry 13%. The sequenced sample was tumor-adjacent breast tissue. The source of these receptors is a female donor with breast cancer. Some clones in this sample may be carry-over from other donors' samples.

A few counts support this clonotype. The chain employs TRBV7-2 and TRBJ1-6; 8 bases align to TRBD1. Germline trimming cut 6 bases from V and 9 bases from J; bases unmatched to any gene: 7. This CDR3 comprises 14 residues. The germline gives CDR1 SGHTA, CDR2 FQGNSA. The CDR3 reads CASSPGGRVSPLHF. The CDR3 nucleotides read TGTGCCAGCAGTCCAGGGGGCCGGGTTTCACCCCTCCACTTT.

This clonotype was counted at least ten times. The chain combines TRBV5-8 with TRBJ2-3; 12 bases agree with TRBD2. With V trimmed by 0 bases and J by 5 bases, 7 bases remained unmatched. The germline CDR1 and CDR2 sequences are SGHTS and YDEGEE. This CDR3 is 17 amino acids long. The CDR3 protein is CASSLGLAGDSGDTQYF. The CDR3 coding sequence is TGTGCCAGCAGCTTGGGACTAGCGGGGGATTCCGGAGATACGCAGTATTTT. The full variable domain, rest sourced from reference TRBV5-8 and TRBJ2-3, is EAGVTQSPTHLIKTRGQQATLRCSPISGHTSVYWYQQALGLGLQFLLWYDEGEERNRGNFPPRFSGRQFPNYSSELNVNALELEDSALYLCASSLGLAGDSGDTQYFGPGTRLTVL.

By share, this clonotype counts as medium-sized (0.01 to 0.1%). The genes are TRBV20-1 and TRBJ1-2, with 9 bases fitting TRBD1. CDR1 is DFQATT and CDR2 is SNEGSKA in the germline V gene (reference sequence). With V trimmed by 5 bases and J by 7 bases, 8 bases remained unmatched. The CDR3 has 13 residues. As DNA, the CDR3 is TGCAGTGCTCGAGCCGGGACAGGGTTTGGCTACACCTTC. Encoded protein: CSARAGTGFGYTF.

A few counts support this clonotype. Here the CDR3 reads CASSGDRIYEQYF. The CDR3 DNA sequence: TGTGCCAGCAGTGGGGACAGGATCTACGAGCAGTACTTC. The chain combines TRBV2 with TRBJ2-7, with 8 bases lining up with TRBD1. Germline values: CDR1 SNHLY, CDR2 FYNNEI. The length of the CDR3 is 13 residues. Trimming removed 4 bases from V and 3 bases from J; junction bases left unmatched: 2.

The gene calls are TRBV9 and TRBJ1-3; D not certain. The CDR3 is 13 amino acids. Germline V gives CDR1 SGDLS, CDR2 YYNGEE. V lost 3 bases and J 4 bases, leaving 8 bases between the germline ends. CDR3 sequence reads: CASSDCRGNTIYF. The CDR3 DNA sequence: TGTGCCAGCAGCGACTGTAGAGGAAACACCATATATTTT.